Listed below are T cell receptor beta chains from one sample, sequenced in a study of T cell responses to AZD1222 COVID-19 vaccine. Clones were sequenced by immunoSEQ multiplex PCR, and TCRdb holds only the in-frame ones, with some missing. The sample shows 150,000 or so clones, about 90% of them seen only once. The sequences come from peripheral blood, collected on day 0 of AZD1222 vaccination. The receptor set was obtained from an adult in good health. Each CDR3 is given with its conserved first and last residue. D genes are given only for firm matches. Expanded clones get a size class; other rows say once, few or many, or leave the size out.

>TRBD1|16|TRBJ1-5|NA|TRBV5-1
CASSLGTGEGGQPQHF
TGCGCCAGCAGCTTGGGGACAGGCGAAGGGGGTCAGCCCCAGCATTTT
>TRBD2|14|TRBJ2-1|few|TRBV7-9
CASSHRLAVHEQFF
TGTGCCAGCAGCCACCGACTAGCGGTACATGAGCAGTTCTTC
>NA|12|TRBJ1-1|once|TRBV29-1
CSVRTENTEAFF
TGCAGCGTTCGGACAGAGAACACTGAAGCTTTCTTT
>TRBD1|14|TRBJ2-2|NA|TRBV18
CASSPQGATGELFF
TGTGCCAGCTCACCACAGGGGGCAACCGGGGAGCTGTTTTTT
>NA|13|TRBJ2-7|NA|TRBV7-2
CASSLDPGDEQYF
TGTGCCAGCAGCTTAGATCCAGGGGACGAGCAGTACTTC
>TRBD1|13|TRBJ1-4|NA|TRBV28
CASSLGQDEKLFF
TGTGCCAGCAGTTTGGGACAGGATGAAAAACTGTTTTTT
>NA|15|TRBJ2-1|NA|TRBV7-8
CASSPLPPPVNEQFF
TGTGCCAGCAGCCCACTCCCCCCCCCAGTCAATGAGCAGTTCTTC
>TRBD2|14|TRBJ2-1|NA|TRBV10-3
CAIKTRGGVGEQFF
TGTGCCATCAAGACTCGCGGGGGGGTGGGAGAGCAGTTCTTC
>TRBD1|16|TRBJ2-7|NA|TRBV28
CASSPGSGQGFGEQYF
TGTGCCAGCAGCCCGGGATCGGGACAGGGGTTTGGCGAGCAGTACTTC
>NA|15|TRBJ2-3|NA|TRBV3-1/TRBV3-2
CASSQAQGIGDTQYF
TGTGCCAGCAGCCAAGCTCAGGGGATTGGGGATACGCAGTATTTT
>NA|15|TRBJ1-2|NA|TRBV7-2
CASSLAGQENYGYTF
TGTGCCAGCAGCTTAGCGGGGCAGGAGAACTATGGCTACACCTTC
>NA|14|TRBJ1-5|NA|TRBV15
CATSTDTSNQPQHF
TGTGCCACCAGCACGGACACTAGCAATCAGCCCCAGCATTTT
>NA|17|TRBJ1-2|NA|TRBV3-1/TRBV3-2
CASSQGTVKQGNYGYTF
TGTGCCAGCAGCCAAGGGACCGTTAAACAGGGAAACTATGGCTACACCTTC
>NA|15|TRBJ2-2|NA|TRBV5-1
CASSPGTKNTGELFF
TGCGCCAGCAGCCCGGGGACAAAGAACACCGGGGAGCTGTTTTTT
>NA|15|TRBJ2-7|NA|TRBV28
CASSQAGSGQYEQYF
TGTGCCAGCAGCCAGGCCGGTTCGGGGCAATACGAGCAGTACTTC
>NA|15|TRBJ2-3|NA|TRBV4-2
CASSQEKTGGDTQYF
TGTGCCAGCAGCCAAGAAAAGACAGGAGGGGATACGCAGTATTTT
>NA|15|TRBJ2-2|NA|TRBV7-2
CASSLVAVNTGELFF
TGTGCCAGCAGCTTAGTGGCTGTGAACACCGGGGAGCTGTTTTTT
>TRBD1|15|TRBJ1-1|NA|TRBV7-9
CASSQGQGVGAEAFF
TGTGCCAGCAGCCAGGGACAGGGAGTTGGCGCTGAAGCTTTCTTT
>NA|13|TRBJ2-7|NA|TRBV5-6
CASSPGVGYEQYF
TGTGCCAGCAGCCCCGGGGTCGGGTACGAGCAGTACTTC
>NA|14|TRBJ2-7|NA|TRBV7-9
CASSFGTVTYEQYF
TGTGCCAGCAGCTTTGGTACCGTCACCTACGAGCAGTACTTC
>NA|15|TRBJ2-7|once|TRBV6-5
CASSRGQIGDLEQYF
TGTGCCAGCAGTCGAGGACAGATAGGCGATCTCGAGCAGTACTTC
>NA|16|TRBJ1-2|NA|TRBV18
CASSPRTSPSNYGYTF
TGTGCCAGCTCACCCCGGACGAGTCCTTCTAACTATGGCTACACCTTC
>TRBD1|15|TRBJ1-4|NA|TRBV9
CASSVAGGSNEKLFF
TGTGCCAGCAGCGTAGCAGGGGGCTCTAATGAAAAACTGTTTTTT
>NA|15|TRBJ1-4|NA|TRBV7-8
CASSLAEATNEKLFF
TGTGCCAGCAGCTTAGCGGAAGCAACTAATGAAAAACTGTTTTTT
>NA|15|TRBJ1-1|NA|TRBV6-2/TRBV6-3
CASSSITGIYTEAFF
TGTGCCAGCAGTTCCATAACAGGGATTTACACTGAAGCTTTCTTT
>NA|18|TRBJ2-2|NA|TRBV4-2
CASSQKRGARGDTGELFF
TGTGCCAGCAGCCAAAAAAGGGGGGCCCGCGGTGACACCGGGGAGCTGTTTTTT
>NA|13|TRBJ1-5|NA|TRBV11-2
CASSLWERQPQHF
TGTGCCAGCAGCTTATGGGAGCGACAGCCCCAGCATTTT
>TRBD2|16|TRBJ2-3|NA|TRBV12-5
CASGLLAGGPKDTQYF
TGTGCTAGTGGGCTCCTAGCGGGGGGGCCGAAAGATACGCAGTATTTT
>NA|13|TRBJ1-2|once|TRBV5-1
CASSFEGSYGYTF
TGCGCCAGCAGCTTCGAAGGGAGCTATGGCTACACCTTC
>TRBD1|16|TRBJ2-7|NA|TRBV7-7
CASSRGPRTGEYEQYF
TGTGCTAGCAGCCGAGGTCCGAGGACAGGGGAGTACGAGCAGTACTTC
>NA|13|TRBJ2-2|NA|TRBV12-3/TRBV12-4
CASSLWDTGELFF
TGTGCCAGCAGTTTATGGGACACCGGGGAGCTGTTTTTT
>NA|14|TRBJ1-4|NA|TRBV10-2
CASSERGGREKLFF
TGCGCCAGCAGTGAGAGAGGGGGTCGGGAAAAACTGTTTTTT
>NA|12|TRBJ2-7|NA|TRBV11-2
CASSLFRDEQYF
TGTGCCAGCAGCTTATTCAGGGACGAGCAGTACTTC
>NA|15|TRBJ1-1|NA|TRBV5-4
CASSPPTVGNTEAFF
TGTGCCAGCAGCCCACCGACAGTTGGGAACACTGAAGCTTTCTTT
>TRBD2|16|TRBJ2-5|NA|TRBV6-2/TRBV6-3
CASSPETSGGVGTQYF
TGTGCCAGCAGTCCCGAGACTAGCGGGGGGGTCGGGACCCAGTACTTC
>TRBD2|16|TRBJ2-5|NA|TRBV5-1
CASSLTGLLFQETQYF
TGCGCCAGCAGCTTGACGGGACTACTGTTCCAAGAGACCCAGTACTTC
>TRBD2|16|TRBJ2-1|once|TRBV5-4
CASSRGLAGDYNEQFF
TGTGCCAGCAGCCGCGGACTAGCGGGCGACTACAATGAGCAGTTCTTC
>NA|12|TRBJ2-5|NA|TRBV29-1
CSAYPGTEAQYF
TGCAGCGCCTACCCCGGGACCGAGGCCCAGTACTTC
>NA|14|TRBJ1-3|few|TRBV7-2
CASSLVGPGNTIYF
TGTGCCAGCAGCTTAGTGGGTCCCGGAAACACCATATATTTT
>TRBD1|16|TRBJ1-2|NA|TRBV6-1
CASSEVPGGVYYGYTF
TGTGCCAGCAGTGAAGTCCCAGGGGGGGTTTACTATGGCTACACCTTC
>NA|19|TRBJ2-1|NA|TRBV11-2
CASSPTPTRDFSSYNEQFF
TGTGCCAGCAGCCCCACCCCAACCCGGGACTTCAGCTCCTACAATGAGCAGTTCTTC
>NA|12|TRBJ1-2|NA|TRBV11-2
CASSLEGDGYTF
TGTGCCAGCAGCTTGGAGGGGGATGGCTACACCTTC
>NA|14|TRBJ1-2|NA|TRBV15
CATSRDEANYGYTF
TGTGCCACCAGCAGAGATGAGGCTAACTATGGCTACACCTTC